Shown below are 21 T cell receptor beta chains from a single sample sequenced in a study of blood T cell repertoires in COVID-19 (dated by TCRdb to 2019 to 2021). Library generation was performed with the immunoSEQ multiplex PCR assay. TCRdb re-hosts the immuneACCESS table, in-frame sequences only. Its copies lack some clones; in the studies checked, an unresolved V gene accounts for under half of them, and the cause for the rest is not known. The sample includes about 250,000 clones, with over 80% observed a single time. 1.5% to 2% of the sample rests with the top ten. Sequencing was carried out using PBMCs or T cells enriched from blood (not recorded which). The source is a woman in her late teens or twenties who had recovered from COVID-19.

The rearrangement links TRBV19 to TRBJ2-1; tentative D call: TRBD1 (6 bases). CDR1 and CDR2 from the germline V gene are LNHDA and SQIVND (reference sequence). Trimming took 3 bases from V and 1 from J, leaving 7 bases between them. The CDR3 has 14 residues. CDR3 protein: CASSMRGSYNEQFF. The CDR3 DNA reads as TGTGCCAGTAGTATGAGGGGGTCCTACAATGAGCAGTTCTTC. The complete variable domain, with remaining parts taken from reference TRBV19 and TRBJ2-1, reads DGGITQSPKYLFRKEGQNVTLSCEQNLNHDAMYWYRQDPGQGLRLIYYSQIVNDFQKGDIAEGYSVSREKKESFPLTVTSAQKNPTAFYLCASSMRGSYNEQFFGPGTRLTVL.

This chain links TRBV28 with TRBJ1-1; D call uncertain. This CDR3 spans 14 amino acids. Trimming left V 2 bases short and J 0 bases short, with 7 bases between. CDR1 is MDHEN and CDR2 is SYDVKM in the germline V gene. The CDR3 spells CASSLARMNTEAFF. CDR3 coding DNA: TGTGCCAGCAGTTTAGCCAGGATGAACACTGAAGCTTTCTTT. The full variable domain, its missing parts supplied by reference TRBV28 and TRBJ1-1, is DVKVTQSSRYLVKRTGEKVFLECVQDMDHENMFWYRQDPGLGLRLIYFSYDVKMKEKGDIPEGYSVSREKKERFSLILESASTNQTSMYLCASSLARMNTEAFFGQGTRLTVV.

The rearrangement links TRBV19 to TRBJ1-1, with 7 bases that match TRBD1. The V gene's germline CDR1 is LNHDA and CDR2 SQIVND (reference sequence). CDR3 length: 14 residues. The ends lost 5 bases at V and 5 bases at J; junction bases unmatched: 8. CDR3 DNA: TGTGCCAGTAGTGAAGCTACAGGGGCAACTGAAGCTTTCTTT. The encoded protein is CASSEATGATEAFF.

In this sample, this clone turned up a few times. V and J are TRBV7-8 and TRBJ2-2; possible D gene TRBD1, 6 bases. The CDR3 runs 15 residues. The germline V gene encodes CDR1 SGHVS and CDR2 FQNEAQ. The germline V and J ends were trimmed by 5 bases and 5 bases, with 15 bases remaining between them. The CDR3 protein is CASSLNARGTGELFF. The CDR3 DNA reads TGTGCCAGCAGCCTAAATGCCAGGGGAACCGGGGAGCTGTTTTTT.

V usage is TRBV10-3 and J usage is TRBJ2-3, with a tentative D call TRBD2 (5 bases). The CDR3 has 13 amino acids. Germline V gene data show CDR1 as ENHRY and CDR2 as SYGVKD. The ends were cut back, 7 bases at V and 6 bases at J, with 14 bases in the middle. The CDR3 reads CAITSGVWDTQYF. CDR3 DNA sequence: TGTGCCATCACCAGCGGTGTGTGGGATACGCAGTATTTT.

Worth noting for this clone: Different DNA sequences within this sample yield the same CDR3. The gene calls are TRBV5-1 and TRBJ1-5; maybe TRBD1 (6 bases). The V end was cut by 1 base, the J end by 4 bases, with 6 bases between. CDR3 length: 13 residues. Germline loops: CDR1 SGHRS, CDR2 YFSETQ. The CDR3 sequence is CASSLRGNQPQHF. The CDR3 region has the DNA TGCGCCAGCAGCTTGAGGGGGAATCAGCCCCAGCATTTT.

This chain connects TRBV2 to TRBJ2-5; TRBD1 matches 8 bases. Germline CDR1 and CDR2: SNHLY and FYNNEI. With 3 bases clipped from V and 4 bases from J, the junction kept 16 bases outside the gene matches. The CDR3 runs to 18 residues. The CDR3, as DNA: TGTGCCAGCAGTGACCCTTTGACAGGGGCCACCGGTGGAGAGACCCAGTACTTC. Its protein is CASSDPLTGATGGETQYF.

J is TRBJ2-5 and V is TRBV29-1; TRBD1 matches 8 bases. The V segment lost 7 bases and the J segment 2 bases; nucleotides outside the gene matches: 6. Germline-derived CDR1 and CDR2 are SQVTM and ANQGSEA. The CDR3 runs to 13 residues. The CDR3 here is CSARTGTQETQYF. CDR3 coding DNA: TGCAGCGCCCGGACAGGGACTCAAGAGACCCAGTACTTC.

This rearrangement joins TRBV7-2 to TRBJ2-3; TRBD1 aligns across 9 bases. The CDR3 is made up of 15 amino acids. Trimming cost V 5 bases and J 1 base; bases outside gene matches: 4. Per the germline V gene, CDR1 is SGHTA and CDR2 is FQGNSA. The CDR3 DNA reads TGTGCCAGCAGCACCGGGACAGGGCGCACAGATACGCAGTATTTT. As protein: CASSTGTGRTDTQYF. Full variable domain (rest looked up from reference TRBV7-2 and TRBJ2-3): GAGVSQSPSNKVTEKGKDVELRCDPISGHTALYWYRQSLGQGLEFLIYFQGNSAPDKSGLPSDRFSAERTGGSVSTLTIQRTQQEDSAVYLCASSTGTGRTDTQYFGPGTRLTVL.

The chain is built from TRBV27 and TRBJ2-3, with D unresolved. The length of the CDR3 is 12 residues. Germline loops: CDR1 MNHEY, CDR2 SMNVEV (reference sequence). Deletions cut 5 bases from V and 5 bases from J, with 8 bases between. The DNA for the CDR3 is TGTGCCAGCAGTGGCAATCTAGATACGCAGTATTTT. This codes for CASSGNLDTQYF.

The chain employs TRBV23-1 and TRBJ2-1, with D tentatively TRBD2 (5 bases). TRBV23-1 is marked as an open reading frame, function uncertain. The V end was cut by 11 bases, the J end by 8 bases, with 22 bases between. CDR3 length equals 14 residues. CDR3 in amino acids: CAPKPVANYHEQFF. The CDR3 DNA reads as TGCGCCCCGAAGCCGGTAGCGAACTATCATGAGCAGTTCTTC.

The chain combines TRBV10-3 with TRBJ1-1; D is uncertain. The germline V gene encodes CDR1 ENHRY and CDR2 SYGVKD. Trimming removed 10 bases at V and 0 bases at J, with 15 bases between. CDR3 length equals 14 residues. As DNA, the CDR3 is TGTGCCACCTCCCGGGATAGCGTGAACACTGAAGCTTTCTTT. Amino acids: CATSRDSVNTEAFF.

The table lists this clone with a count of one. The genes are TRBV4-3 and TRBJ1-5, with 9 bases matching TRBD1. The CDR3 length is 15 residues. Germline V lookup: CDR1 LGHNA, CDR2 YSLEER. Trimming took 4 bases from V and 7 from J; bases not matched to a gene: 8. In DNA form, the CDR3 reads TGCGCCAGCAGCCTTACCGGGACAGGGATACAGCCCCAGCATTTT. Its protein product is CASSLTGTGIQPQHF.

The CDR3 loop is CAISEGTGANIQYF. DNA for the CDR3: TGTGCCATCAGTGAGGGGACAGGAGCAAACATTCAGTACTTC. The chain links TRBV10-3 to TRBJ2-4; 8 bases align to TRBD1. Germline CDR1 is ENHRY and CDR2 is SYGVKD. With V trimmed by 2 bases and J by 6 bases, 3 bases remained unmatched. The CDR3 is 14 amino acids.

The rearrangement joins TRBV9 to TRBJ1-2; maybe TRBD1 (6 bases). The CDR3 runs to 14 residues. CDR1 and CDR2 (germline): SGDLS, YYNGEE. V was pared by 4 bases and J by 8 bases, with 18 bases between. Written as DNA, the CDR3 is TGTGCCAGCAGCTCCCAGTCGGGGGGCAACGGCTACACCTTC. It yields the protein CASSSQSGGNGYTF.

DNA for the CDR3: TGTGCCAGTAGTCGACAGGGGCCCTATGGCTACACCTTC. The encoded protein is CASSRQGPYGYTF. V gene TRBV19 combines with J gene TRBJ1-2; TRBD1 matches at 8 bases. The CDR3 is 13 residues long. Germline CDR1 is LNHDA and CDR2 is SQIVND (reference sequence). The junction had 3 bases not matched to a gene; V was cut back by 5 bases and J by 4 bases.

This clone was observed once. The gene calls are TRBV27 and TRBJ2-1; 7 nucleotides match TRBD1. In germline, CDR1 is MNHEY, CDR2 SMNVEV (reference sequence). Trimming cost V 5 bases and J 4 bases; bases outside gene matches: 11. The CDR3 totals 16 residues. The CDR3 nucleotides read TGTGCCAGCAGTGCTACCGGGACAGCCACATACAATGAGCAGTTCTTC. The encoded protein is CASSATGTATYNEQFF.

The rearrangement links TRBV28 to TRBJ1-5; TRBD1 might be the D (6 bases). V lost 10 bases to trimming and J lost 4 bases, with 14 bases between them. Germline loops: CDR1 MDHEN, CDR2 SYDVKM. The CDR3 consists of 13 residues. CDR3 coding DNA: TGTGCCACCCACAGGGCACTGAATCAGCCCCAGCATTTT. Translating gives CATHRALNQPQHF.

The CDR3 DNA reads as TGTGCCAGCAGTTTGTCCTCCGATTCACCCCTCCACTTT. Its protein product is CASSLSSDSPLHF. The J gene is TRBJ1-6, the V gene TRBV27; D remains ambiguous. From germline, CDR1 is MNHEY and CDR2 SMNVEV (reference sequence). The CDR3 contains 13 residues. V lost 3 bases to trimming and J lost 8 bases, with 8 bases between them.

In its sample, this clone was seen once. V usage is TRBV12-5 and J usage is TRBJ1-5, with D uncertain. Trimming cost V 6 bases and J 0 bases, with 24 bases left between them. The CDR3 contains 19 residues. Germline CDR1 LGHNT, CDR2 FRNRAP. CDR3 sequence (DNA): TGTGCTAGTGGCCCTACCGACAACAACGTCAAGAATAGCAATCAGCCCCAGCATTTT. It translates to CASGPTDNNVKNSNQPQHF.

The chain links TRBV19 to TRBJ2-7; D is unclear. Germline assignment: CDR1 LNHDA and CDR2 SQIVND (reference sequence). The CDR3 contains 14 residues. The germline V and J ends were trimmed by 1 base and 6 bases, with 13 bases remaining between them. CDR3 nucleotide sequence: TGTGCCAGTAGTATAGGTATACAGTTTCCCGAGCAGTACTTC. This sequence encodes CASSIGIQFPEQYF.